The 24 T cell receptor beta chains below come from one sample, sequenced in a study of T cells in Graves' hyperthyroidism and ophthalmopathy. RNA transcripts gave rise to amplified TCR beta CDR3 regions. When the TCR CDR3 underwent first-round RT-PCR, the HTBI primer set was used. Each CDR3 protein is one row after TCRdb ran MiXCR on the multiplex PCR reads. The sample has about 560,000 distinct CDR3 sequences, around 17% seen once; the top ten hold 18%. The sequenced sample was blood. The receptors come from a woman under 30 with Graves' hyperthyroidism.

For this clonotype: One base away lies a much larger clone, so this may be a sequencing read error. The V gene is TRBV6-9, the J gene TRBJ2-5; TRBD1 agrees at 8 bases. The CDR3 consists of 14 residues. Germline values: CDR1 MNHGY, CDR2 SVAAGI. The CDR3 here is CAGSSPTGAETQYF. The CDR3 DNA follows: TGTGCCGGCAGTTCCCCGACAGGGGCCGAGACCCAGTACTTC.

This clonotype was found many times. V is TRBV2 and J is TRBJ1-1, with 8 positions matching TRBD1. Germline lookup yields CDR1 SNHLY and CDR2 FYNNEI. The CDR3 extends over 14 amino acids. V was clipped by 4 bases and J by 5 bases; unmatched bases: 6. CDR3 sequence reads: CASSGTGRRTEAFF. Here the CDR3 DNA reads TGTGCCAGCAGTGGGACAGGGAGAAGGACTGAAGCTTTCTTT. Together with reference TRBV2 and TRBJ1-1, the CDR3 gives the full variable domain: EPEVTQTPSHQVTQMGQEVILRCVPISNHLYFYWYRQILGQKVEFLVSFYNNEISEKSEIFDDQFSVERPDGSNFTLKIRSTKLEDSAMYFCASSGTGRRTEAFFGQGTRLTVV.

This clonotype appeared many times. The CDR3 is CATSEASGRPSYNEQFF. In DNA form, the CDR3 reads TGTGCCACCAGTGAGGCTAGCGGGAGACCCTCCTACAATGAGCAGTTCTTC. V usage is TRBV24-1 and J usage is TRBJ2-1; 10 bases map to TRBD2. From germline, CDR1 is KGHDR and CDR2 SFDVKD. After removal of 4 bases from V and 0 bases from J, the junction contained 5 bases not matched to a gene. The CDR3 has 17 amino acids.

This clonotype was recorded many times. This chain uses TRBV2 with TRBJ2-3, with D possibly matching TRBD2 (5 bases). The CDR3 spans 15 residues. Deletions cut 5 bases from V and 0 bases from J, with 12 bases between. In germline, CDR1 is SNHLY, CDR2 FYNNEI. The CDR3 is CASSLAVLSTDTQYF. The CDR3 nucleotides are TGTGCCAGCAGTCTAGCCGTTCTTAGCACAGATACGCAGTATTTT.

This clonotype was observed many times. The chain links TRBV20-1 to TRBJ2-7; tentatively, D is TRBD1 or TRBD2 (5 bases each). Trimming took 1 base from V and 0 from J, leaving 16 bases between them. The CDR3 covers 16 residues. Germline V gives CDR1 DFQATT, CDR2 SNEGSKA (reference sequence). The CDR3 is CSARAPPGRTSYEQYF. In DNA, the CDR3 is TGCAGTGCTAGAGCGCCCCCGGGACGCACCTCCTACGAGCAGTACTTC.

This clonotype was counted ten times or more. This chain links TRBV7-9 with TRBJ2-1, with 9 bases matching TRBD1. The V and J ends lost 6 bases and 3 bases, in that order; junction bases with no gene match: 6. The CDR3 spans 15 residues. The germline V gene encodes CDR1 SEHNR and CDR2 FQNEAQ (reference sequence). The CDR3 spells CASRATGGFYNEQFF. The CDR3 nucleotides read TGTGCCAGCAGGGCGACAGGGGGTTTCTACAATGAGCAGTTCTTC.

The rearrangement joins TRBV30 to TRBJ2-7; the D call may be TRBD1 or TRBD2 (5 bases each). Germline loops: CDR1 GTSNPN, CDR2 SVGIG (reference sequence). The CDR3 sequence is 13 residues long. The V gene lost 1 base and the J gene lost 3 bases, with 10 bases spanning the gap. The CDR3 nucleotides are TGTGCCTGGAGTGGGGCAGGGAGCTACGAGCAGTACTTC. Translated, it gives CAWSGAGSYEQYF.

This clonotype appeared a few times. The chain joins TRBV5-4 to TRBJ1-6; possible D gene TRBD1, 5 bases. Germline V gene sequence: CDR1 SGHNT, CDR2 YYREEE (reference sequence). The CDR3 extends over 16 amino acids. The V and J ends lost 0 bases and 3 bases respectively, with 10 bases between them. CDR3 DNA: TGTGCCAGCAGCTTGGTCGGGGACCTCTATAATTCACCCCTCCACTTT. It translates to CASSLVGDLYNSPLHF.

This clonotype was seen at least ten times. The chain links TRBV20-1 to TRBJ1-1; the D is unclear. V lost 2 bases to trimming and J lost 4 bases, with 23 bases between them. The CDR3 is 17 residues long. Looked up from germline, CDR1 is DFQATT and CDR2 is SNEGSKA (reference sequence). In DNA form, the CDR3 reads TGCAGTGCTAGACTGCACGATATGGGTAAAAGGAGCACTGAAGCTTTCTTT. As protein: CSARLHDMGKRSTEAFF.

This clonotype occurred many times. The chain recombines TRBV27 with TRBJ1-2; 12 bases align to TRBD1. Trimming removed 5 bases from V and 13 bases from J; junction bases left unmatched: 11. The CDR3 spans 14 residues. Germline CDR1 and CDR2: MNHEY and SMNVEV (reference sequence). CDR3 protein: CASSPTPGQGASTF. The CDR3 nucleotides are TGTGCCAGCAGTCCGACGCCGGGACAGGGGGCCAGCACCTTC.

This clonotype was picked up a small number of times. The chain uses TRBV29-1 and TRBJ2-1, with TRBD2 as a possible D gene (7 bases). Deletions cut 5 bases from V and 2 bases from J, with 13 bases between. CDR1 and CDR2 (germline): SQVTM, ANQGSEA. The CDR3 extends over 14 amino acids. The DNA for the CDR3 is TGCAGCGTTCAACCGGGGGGCCCCTACAATGAGCAGTTCTTC. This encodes CSVQPGGPYNEQFF.

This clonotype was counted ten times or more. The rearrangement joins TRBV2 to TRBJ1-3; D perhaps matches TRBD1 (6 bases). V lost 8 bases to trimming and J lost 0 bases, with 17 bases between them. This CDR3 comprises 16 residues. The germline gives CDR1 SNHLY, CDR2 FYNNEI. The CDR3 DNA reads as TGTGCCAGCGGAAGGCAGGGGTTAATCTCTGGAAACACCATATATTTT. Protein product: CASGRQGLISGNTIYF.

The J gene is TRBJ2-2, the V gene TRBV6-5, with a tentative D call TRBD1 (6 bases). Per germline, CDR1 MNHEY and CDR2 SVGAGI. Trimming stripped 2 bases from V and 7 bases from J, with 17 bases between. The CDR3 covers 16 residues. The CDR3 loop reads CASSYETGFKNGELFF. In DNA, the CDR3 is TGTGCCAGCAGTTACGAAACAGGGTTTAAGAACGGGGAGCTGTTTTTT.

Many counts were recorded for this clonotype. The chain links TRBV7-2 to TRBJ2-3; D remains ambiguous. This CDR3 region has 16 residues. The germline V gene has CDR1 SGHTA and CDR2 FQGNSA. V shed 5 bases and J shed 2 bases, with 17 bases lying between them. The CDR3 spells CASSPGVHSFTDTQYF. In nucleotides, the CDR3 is TGTGCCAGCAGCCCCGGAGTCCATAGCTTCACAGATACGCAGTATTTT.

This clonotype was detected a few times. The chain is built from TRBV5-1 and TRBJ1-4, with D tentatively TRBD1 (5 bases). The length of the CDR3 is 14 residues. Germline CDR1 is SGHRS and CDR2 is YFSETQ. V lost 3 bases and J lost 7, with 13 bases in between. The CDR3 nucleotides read TGCGCCAGCAGCTCGACAGCTAAGGGTGAAAAACTGTTTTTT. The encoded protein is CASSSTAKGEKLFF.

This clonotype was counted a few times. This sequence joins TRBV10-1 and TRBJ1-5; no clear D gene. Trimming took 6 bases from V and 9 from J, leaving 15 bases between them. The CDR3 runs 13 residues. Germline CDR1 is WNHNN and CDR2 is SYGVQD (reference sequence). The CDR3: CASSTGSLGPQHF. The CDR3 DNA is TGCGCCAGCAGCACCGGCTCCTTAGGGCCCCAGCATTTT.

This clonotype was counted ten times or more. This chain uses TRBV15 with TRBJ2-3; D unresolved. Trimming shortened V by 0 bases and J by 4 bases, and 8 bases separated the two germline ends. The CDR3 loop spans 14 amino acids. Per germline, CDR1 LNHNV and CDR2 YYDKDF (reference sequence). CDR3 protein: CATSRDQEADTQYF. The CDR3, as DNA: TGTGCCACCAGCAGAGATCAAGAGGCAGATACGCAGTATTTT.

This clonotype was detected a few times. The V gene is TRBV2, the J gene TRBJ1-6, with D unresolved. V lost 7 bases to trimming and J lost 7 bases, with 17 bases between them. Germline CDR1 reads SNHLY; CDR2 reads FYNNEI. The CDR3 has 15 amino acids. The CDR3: CASKLERIANSPLHF. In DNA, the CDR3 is TGTGCCAGCAAATTGGAAAGGATAGCCAATTCACCCCTCCACTTT.

This CDR3 is CASRGSTGAGGSNQPQHF. DNA for the CDR3: TGTGCCAGCAGGGGGTCCACAGGGGCCGGGGGGAGCAATCAGCCCCAGCATTTT. The chain joins TRBV2 to TRBJ1-5, with TRBD1 matching 7 bases. V was clipped by 6 bases and J by 1 base; unmatched bases: 15. Germline CDR1 and CDR2: SNHLY and FYNNEI. This CDR3 is built from 18 residues.

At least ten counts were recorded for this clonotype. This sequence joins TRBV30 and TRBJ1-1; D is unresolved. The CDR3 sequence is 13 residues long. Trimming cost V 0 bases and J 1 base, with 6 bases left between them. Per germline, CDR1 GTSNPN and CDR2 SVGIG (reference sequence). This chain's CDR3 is CAWSVKENTEAFF. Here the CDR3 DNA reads TGTGCCTGGAGTGTAAAGGAGAACACTGAAGCTTTCTTT.

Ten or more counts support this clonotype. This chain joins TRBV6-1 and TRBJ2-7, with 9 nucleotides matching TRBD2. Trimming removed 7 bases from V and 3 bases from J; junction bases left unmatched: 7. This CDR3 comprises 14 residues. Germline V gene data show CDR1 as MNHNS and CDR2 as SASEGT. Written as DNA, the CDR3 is TGTGCCAGCACTTACCTAGCGGGAAGCTACGAGCAGTACTTC. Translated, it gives CASTYLAGSYEQYF.

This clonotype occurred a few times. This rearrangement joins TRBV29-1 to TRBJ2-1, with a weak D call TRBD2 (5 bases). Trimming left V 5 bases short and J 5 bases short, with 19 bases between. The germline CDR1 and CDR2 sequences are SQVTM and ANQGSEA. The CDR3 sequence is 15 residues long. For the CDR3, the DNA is TGCAGCGTTTGGTCTAGCACGAAGAAAAACAATGAGCAGTTCTTC. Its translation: CSVWSSTKKNNEQFF.

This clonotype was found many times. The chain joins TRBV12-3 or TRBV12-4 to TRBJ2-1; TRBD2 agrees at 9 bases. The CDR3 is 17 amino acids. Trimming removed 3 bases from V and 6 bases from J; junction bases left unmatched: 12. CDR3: CASSLSRGGGAINEQFF. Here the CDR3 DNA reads TGTGCCAGCAGTTTGAGTCGCGGCGGGGGGGCCATCAATGAGCAGTTCTTC.

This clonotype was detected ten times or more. CDR3 amino acids: CASSSAGRISYEQYF. The CDR3 nucleotides read TGTGCCAGCAGTTCGGCAGGAAGGATTTCCTACGAGCAGTACTTC. This sequence joins TRBV27 and TRBJ2-7; D is unresolved. The V gene's germline CDR1 is MNHEY and CDR2 SMNVEV (reference sequence). The length of the CDR3 is 15 residues. Trimming removed 4 bases from V and 1 base from J, with 14 bases in between.